Listed here are 11 T cell receptor beta chains from one sample, sequenced in a study of CDR3 diversity in severe acne. TCRdb ran MiXCR on the PCR reads and lists one entry per CDR3 protein. Of 79,000 or so distinct CDR3 sequences detected, about 53% appear once; the ten largest clones hold 9.5% to 13%. Sequencing was done on a sample of blood. The source is a male donor with severe acne vulgaris.

The chain employs TRBV6-5 and TRBJ2-6; no reliable D call. Per germline, CDR1 MNHEY and CDR2 SVGAGI. This CDR3 is built from 15 residues. V dropped 6 bases and J dropped 0 bases, with 9 bases sitting between them. CDR3 loop: CASRALSSGANVLTF. CDR3 bases: TGTGCCAGCAGAGCACTTTCCTCTGGGGCCAACGTCCTGACTTTC.

Worth noting for this clonotype: The germline gene is not matched at one end of the junction; a read error may be the cause. This chain connects TRBV10-3 to TRBJ2-7, with D uncertain. The germline V gene encodes CDR1 ENHRY and CDR2 SYGVKD. This CDR3 is built from 12 residues. Here the CDR3 DNA reads TGCGGCGTCGAGAATCTCACGTACGAGCAGTACTTC. Amino acid sequence: CGVENLTYEQYF.

This clonotype was counted many times. J is TRBJ2-3 and V is TRBV11-3; TRBD2 matches 8 bases. Germline V gives CDR1 SGHNT, CDR2 YENEEA. This CDR3 has 15 amino acids. V shed 5 bases and J 2 bases; nucleotides not matched to a gene: 6. The CDR3 DNA follows: TGTGCCAGCAGCCCGACTAGCGCCAACACAGATACGCAGTATTTT. Translated: CASSPTSANTDTQYF. The full variable domain, in which reference TRBV11-3 and TRBJ2-3 provide the parts outside the CDR3, is EAGVVQSPRYKIIEKKQPVAFWCNPISGHNTLYWYLQNLGQGPELLIRYENEEAVDDSQLPKDRFSAERLKGVDSTLKIQPAELGDSAVYLCASSPTSANTDTQYFGPGTRLTVL.

The V gene is TRBV9, the J gene TRBJ2-7; 8 bases line up with TRBD1. Trimming cost V 4 bases and J 1 base; bases outside gene matches: 7. The CDR3 has 15 residues. Germline V gene lookup returns CDR1 SGDLS and CDR2 YYNGEE. CDR3 protein: CASSPRTGTSYEQYF. The DNA of the CDR3 is TGTGCCAGCAGCCCCAGGACAGGGACTTCCTACGAGCAGTACTTC.

The J gene is TRBJ1-1, the V gene TRBV9, with D maybe TRBD1 (6 bases). CDR3 size: 12 residues. From germline, CDR1 is SGDLS and CDR2 YYNGEE. V lost 7 bases, J lost 9 bases, and 16 bases lay in between. CDR3 residues: CASGQQGKKAFF. In nucleotides, the CDR3 is TGTGCCAGCGGACAGCAGGGGAAGAAAGCTTTCTTT.

This clonotype has only one observation. The chain combines TRBV29-1 with TRBJ1-3; D ambiguous. The ends were cut back, 5 bases at V and 4 bases at J, with 12 bases in the middle. The germline gives CDR1 SQVTM, CDR2 ANQGSEA. The CDR3 length is 13 residues. This CDR3 is CSVRYSLGNTIYF. In nucleotides, the CDR3 is TGCAGCGTTCGGTATTCTCTGGGAAACACCATATATTTT.

The chain is built from TRBV11-1 and TRBJ2-5, with 8 bases that match TRBD2. This CDR3 comprises 16 residues. J was trimmed by 0 bases and V by 2 bases; bases with no gene match: 5. The germline V gene encodes CDR1 SGHAT and CDR2 FQDESV (reference sequence). This chain's CDR3 is CASSLQLAAYQETQYF. CDR3 nucleotide sequence: TGTGCCAGCAGCTTACAACTAGCGGCGTACCAAGAGACCCAGTACTTC.

In its sample, this clonotype was seen many times. The chain employs TRBV20-1 and TRBJ2-2; D uncertain. Trimming removed 7 bases at V and 3 bases at J, with 12 bases between. The CDR3 has 13 residues. CDR1 is DFQATT and CDR2 is SNEGSKA in the germline V gene (reference sequence). The CDR3 spells CSVEGSYTGELFF. In nucleotides, the CDR3 is TGCAGTGTTGAAGGGTCGTACACCGGGGAGCTGTTTTTT.

This clonotype came up a few times. The rearrangement joins TRBV11-2 to TRBJ1-5, with 8 bases that match TRBD1. From germline, CDR1 is SGHAT and CDR2 FQNNGV. This CDR3 has 14 residues. J gave up 7 bases and V 3 bases, and 5 bases lay outside the gene matches. The CDR3 is CASSLQGARQPQHF. DNA of the CDR3: TGTGCCAGCAGCTTGCAGGGGGCGCGGCAGCCCCAGCATTTT.

The rearrangement uses TRBV20-1 and TRBJ2-7; 13 nucleotides agree with TRBD2. V lost 5 bases and J lost 7; bases outside the gene matches: 5. There are 13 residues in the CDR3. CDR1 is DFQATT, CDR2 SNEGSKA, per germline (reference sequence). CDR3 sequence reads: CSAGLAGDREQYF. CDR3 DNA: TGCAGTGCTGGACTAGCGGGAGATAGGGAGCAGTACTTC.

This clonotype was detected many times. The V call is TRBV10-3, the J call TRBJ2-2, with D possibly matching TRBD1 (6 bases). Trimming left V 0 bases short and J 4 bases short, with 9 bases between. Germline CDR1 and CDR2: ENHRY and SYGVKD. This CDR3 is 15 amino acids long. The chain's CDR3 is CAISESGAGTGELFF. CDR3 coding DNA: TGTGCCATCAGTGAGTCGGGGGCAGGCACCGGGGAGCTGTTTTTT.